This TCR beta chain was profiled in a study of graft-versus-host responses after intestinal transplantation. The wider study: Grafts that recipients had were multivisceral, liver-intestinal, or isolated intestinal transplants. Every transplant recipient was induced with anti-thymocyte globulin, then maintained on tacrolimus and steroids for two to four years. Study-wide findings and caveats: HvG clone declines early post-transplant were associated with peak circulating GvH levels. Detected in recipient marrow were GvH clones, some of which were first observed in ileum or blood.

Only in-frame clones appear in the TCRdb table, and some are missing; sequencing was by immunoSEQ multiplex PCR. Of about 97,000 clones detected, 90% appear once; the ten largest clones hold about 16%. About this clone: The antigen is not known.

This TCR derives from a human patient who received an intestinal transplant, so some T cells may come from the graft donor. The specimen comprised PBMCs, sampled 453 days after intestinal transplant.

The CDR3 coding sequence is TGTGCCAGCAGCCGACTAACTGACGACTATGGCTACACCTTC. It encodes CASSRLTDDYGYTF. The chain joins TRBV7-9 to TRBJ1-2; no clear D gene. V gave up 5 bases and J gave up 3 bases, with 13 bases separating them. CDR3 size: 14 residues. Germline loops: CDR1 SEHNR, CDR2 FQNEAQ (reference sequence).